This note documents a single T cell receptor (beta chain) sequence. What it recognizes is unknown. These data come from a study of early T cells in non-severe SARS-CoV-2 infection. Study-level information: Sequencing was performed on bulk RNA from unsorted whole blood, leaving chains unpaired.

Individual cDNA molecules were tagged with unique molecular identifiers, the study reported. TCRdb called the 5' RACE reads again in MiXCR, with one record for every CDR3 protein. The table lists some 83,000 distinct CDR3 sequences, 8.5% to 12% of them singletons. Study-wide points: CD4 and private specificities were missed by VDJdb matching, which favored anti-spike CD8 responses.

The sequence came from an adult who was a healthcare worker with PCR-confirmed SARS-CoV-2 infection or an uninfected control (not recorded which). Specimen: whole blood, collected at baseline.

This CDR3 is CASSQGALPTDTQYF. The CDR3 DNA follows: TGTGCCAGCAGCCAAGGGGCGCTCCCAACAGATACGCAGTATTTT. V is TRBV4-2 and J is TRBJ2-3; D unclear. Trimming removed 1 base at V and 3 bases at J, with 11 bases between. CDR1 LGHNA and CDR2 YNFKEQ come from the germline V gene. The CDR3 totals 15 residues.